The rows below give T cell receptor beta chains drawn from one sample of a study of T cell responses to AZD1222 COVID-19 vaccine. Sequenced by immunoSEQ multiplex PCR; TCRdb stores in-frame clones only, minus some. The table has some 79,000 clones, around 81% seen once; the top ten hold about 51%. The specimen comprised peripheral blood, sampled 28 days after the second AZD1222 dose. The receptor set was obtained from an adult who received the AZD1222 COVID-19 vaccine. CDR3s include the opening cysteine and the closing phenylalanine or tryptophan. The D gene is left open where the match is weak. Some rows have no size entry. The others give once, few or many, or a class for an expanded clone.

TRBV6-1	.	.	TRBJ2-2	TGTGCCAGCAGTGAAGCGCTGACCTCGAACACCGGGGAGCTGTTTTTT	CASSEALTSNTGELFF
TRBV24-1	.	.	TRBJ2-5	TGTGCCACCAGCCAGGGTTTTCGGGAGACCCAGTACTTC	CATSQGFRETQYF
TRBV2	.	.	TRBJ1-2	TGTGCCAGCAGTGAAGCGGAGATTAACTATGGCTACACCTTC	CASSEAEINYGYTF
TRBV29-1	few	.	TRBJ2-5	TGCAGCGTTGCCCGGGAACAAGAGACCCAGTACTTC	CSVAREQETQYF
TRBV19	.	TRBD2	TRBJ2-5	TGTGCCAGTAGTACCCCCCGTGGTAGCGGGATCCAAGAGACCCAGTACTTC	CASSTPRGSGIQETQYF
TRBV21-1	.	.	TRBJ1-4	TGTGCCAGCAGCAAAGTGGGACAGCCGAATGAAAAACTGTTTTTT	CASSKVGQPNEKLFF
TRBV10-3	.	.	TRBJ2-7	TGTGCCATCAGTGATTGGGGGTACGAGCAGTACTTC	CAISDWGYEQYF
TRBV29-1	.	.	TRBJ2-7	TGCAGCGTTGAAGAATCTGCGATCGAGCAGTACTTC	CSVEESAIEQYF
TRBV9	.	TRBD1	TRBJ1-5	TGTGCCAGCAGGGCGAGACAGGGGAATCAGCCCCAGCATTTT	CASRARQGNQPQHF
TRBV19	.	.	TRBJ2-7	TGTGCCACCTCCCAGGGGGGACTTACCTACGAGCAGTACTTC	CATSQGGLTYEQYF
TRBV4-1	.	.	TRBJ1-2	TGCGCCAGCAGCCAAGATCCCAATACAGGGCGGATTGGGCATGGCTACACCTTC	CASSQDPNTGRIGHGYTF
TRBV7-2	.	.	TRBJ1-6	TGTGCCAGCAGCTTAGGGTGGGGGGAGCCCCTCCACTTT	CASSLGWGEPLHF
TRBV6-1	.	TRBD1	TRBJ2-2	TGTGCCAGCAGGGGACAGGTGAACACCGGGGAGCTGTTTTTT	CASRGQVNTGELFF
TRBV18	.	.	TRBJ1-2	TGTGCCAGCTCACCCGCGGGGTTCTATGGCTACACCTTC	CASSPAGFYGYTF
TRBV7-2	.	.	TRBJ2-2	TGTGCCAGCAGCTTCGGAGTCCGCCAGGGCGGGGAGCTGTTTTTT	CASSFGVRQGGELFF
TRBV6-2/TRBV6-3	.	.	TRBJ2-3	TGTGCCAGCAGTTACTCGGAGGGGAGGCGCAGATATACGCAGTATTTT	CASSYSEGRRRYTQYF
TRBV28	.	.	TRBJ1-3	TGTGCCAACAGAGGACCCTTCCTACAGGGCTTCTCTGGAAACACCATATATTTT	CANRGPFLQGFSGNTIYF
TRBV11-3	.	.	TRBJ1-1	TGTGCCAGCAGCTCCTCCCACGGAGGGGGGACTGAAGCTTTCTTT	CASSSSHGGGTEAFF